Below, 9 T cell receptor beta chains from the same sample are listed, as sequenced in a study of technical replicates of blood from a handful of donors. The repertoire was sequenced with immunoSEQ multiplex PCR; TCRdb's copy has only in-frame clones and lacks some. The sample lists some 76,000 clones; 95% to 98% were seen once. The sample comprised T cells isolated from PBMCs. These receptors were taken from a human donor in good health.

The chain uses TRBV28 and TRBJ2-7; D is perhaps TRBD1 (6 bases). CDR3 size: 15 residues. The germline V and J ends were trimmed by 7 bases and 0 bases, with 16 bases remaining between them. Germline CDR1 reads MDHEN; CDR2 reads SYDVKM. Written as DNA, the CDR3 is TGTGCCAGCAACCCGCCGGACAGCAGCTCCTACGAGCAGTACTTC. This sequence encodes CASNPPDSSSYEQYF. Together with reference TRBV28 and TRBJ2-7, the CDR3 gives the full variable domain: DVKVTQSSRYLVKRTGEKVFLECVQDMDHENMFWYRQDPGLGLRLIYFSYDVKMKEKGDIPEGYSVSREKKERFSLILESASTNQTSMYLCASNPPDSSSYEQYFGPGTRLTVT.

This chain's CDR3 is CASSPSLGGRGEKLFF. The CDR3 DNA follows: TGCGCCAGCAGCCCCTCACTGGGGGGGCGAGGGGAAAAACTGTTTTTT. The chain carries TRBV4-3 and TRBJ1-4; a possible D gene is TRBD1 (6 bases). This CDR3 has 16 amino acids. Trimming removed 4 bases from V and 8 bases from J, with 20 bases in between. Germline loops: CDR1 LGHNA, CDR2 YSLEER.

This clone was detected once. The V call is TRBV28, the J call TRBJ2-7, with 9 nucleotides matching TRBD1. The V gene end was trimmed by 2 bases and the J gene end by 3 bases; junction bases not matched to a gene: 2. Germline CDR1 reads MDHEN; CDR2 reads SYDVKM. The CDR3 totals 14 residues. The DNA for the CDR3 is TGTGCCAGCAGTTTAGGACAGGGGAACTACGAGCAGTACTTC. Protein: CASSLGQGNYEQYF.

The chain employs TRBV28 and TRBJ2-5; no reliable D call. The CDR3 consists of 14 residues. CDR1 is MDHEN and CDR2 is SYDVKM in the germline V gene. V was cut by 6 bases and J by 5 bases, with 16 bases left in between. As DNA, the CDR3 is TGTGCCAGCAGGCCCCCGTCGGTCCGGGAGACCCAGTACTTC. The encoded protein is CASRPPSVRETQYF. Filled out from reference TRBV28 and TRBJ2-5, the complete variable domain reads DVKVTQSSRYLVKRTGEKVFLECVQDMDHENMFWYRQDPGLGLRLIYFSYDVKMKEKGDIPEGYSVSREKKERFSLILESASTNQTSMYLCASRPPSVRETQYFGPGTRLLVL.

The rearrangement uses TRBV19 and TRBJ1-2, with 7 bases matching TRBD1. Per the germline V gene, CDR1 is LNHDA and CDR2 is SQIVND (reference sequence). Trimming cost V 10 bases and J 4 bases; bases outside gene matches: 15. The CDR3 is 15 residues long. The CDR3: CATLPGPTGSYGYTF. The CDR3 DNA sequence: TGTGCCACCCTCCCCGGACCGACAGGGTCCTATGGCTACACCTTC.

The J gene is TRBJ1-4, the V gene TRBV14, with 7 positions matching TRBD1. Germline lookup yields CDR1 SGHDN and CDR2 FVKESK. CDR3 length: 15 residues. Germline trimming cut 4 bases from V and 8 bases from J; bases unmatched to any gene: 10. The CDR3 reads CASSRYRDRREKLFF. In DNA form, the CDR3 reads TGTGCCAGCAGCCGATACCGGGACAGACGGGAAAAACTGTTTTTT. The whole variable domain, remainder taken from reference TRBV14 and TRBJ1-4, is EAGVTQFPSHSVIEKGQTVTLRCDPISGHDNLYWYRRVMGKEIKFLLHFVKESKQDESGMPNNRFLAERTGGTYSTLKVQPAELEDSGVYFCASSRYRDRREKLFFGSGTQLSVL.

The CDR3 DNA follows: TGTGCCATCAGTGAGTCTTCCAGGGCGACCGGGGAGCTGTTTTTT. This gives the protein CAISESSRATGELFF. The chain links TRBV10-3 to TRBJ2-2, with D perhaps matching TRBD1 (5 bases). Trimming cost V 0 bases and J 5 bases, with 10 bases left between them. Germline V lookup: CDR1 ENHRY, CDR2 SYGVKD. CDR3 length equals 15 residues.

The chain combines TRBV27 with TRBJ2-1; no reliable D call. The CDR3 runs to 14 residues. V was trimmed by 4 bases and J by 8 bases, leaving 15 bases between them. Germline CDR1 MNHEY, CDR2 SMNVEV (reference sequence). CDR3: CASSSYSTVHEQFF. CDR3 nucleotide sequence: TGTGCCAGCAGTTCCTATTCCACCGTCCATGAGCAGTTCTTC.

This chain connects TRBV11-1 to TRBJ2-1; D ambiguous. Germline assignment: CDR1 SGHAT and CDR2 FQDESV (reference sequence). CDR3 length: 11 amino acids. V was shortened by 5 bases and J by 6 bases, with 5 bases between the two germline ends. The CDR3 region is CASSHPNEQFF. The CDR3 coding sequence is TGTGCCAGCAGCCATCCCAATGAGCAGTTCTTC.